This T cell receptor (beta chain) emerged from a study of T cells in Graves' hyperthyroidism and ophthalmopathy. Amplified regions were TCR beta CDR3 sequences from RNA transcripts. The study used the HTBI primer set for a first-round RT-PCR of the TCR CDR3. Each CDR3 protein is one row after TCRdb ran MiXCR on the multiplex PCR reads. The repertoire holds 800,000 or so distinct CDR3 sequences, with over 35% as singletons. CDR3 size: 16 residues. V lost 4 bases to trimming and J lost 4 bases; unmatched junction nucleotides: 7. Germline V gene data show CDR1 as SGDLS and CDR2 as YYNGEE. V is TRBV9 and J is TRBJ2-2; 10 positions match TRBD1. What was sequenced was blood. The clonotype was recovered from a man between 18 and 35 years old with Graves' hyperthyroidism. CDR3 bases: TGTGCCAGCAGCTTCCGACAGGGGGCTGGCACCGGGGAGCTGTTTTTT. Translated: CASSFRQGAGTGELFF. The entire variable domain, with the rest obtained from reference TRBV9 and TRBJ2-2, is as follows: DSGVTQTPKHLITATGQRVTLRCSPRSGDLSVYWYQQSLDQGLQFLIQYYNGEERAKGNILERFSAQQFPDLHSELNLSSLELGDSALYFCASSFRQGAGTGELFFGEGSRLTVL.